The next 24 T cell receptor beta chains were all read from a single sample in a study of cytomegalovirus exposure and HLA in healthy donors. Primers for the PCR totalled 60 Vbeta and 13 Jbeta. TCRdb's table, derived via immunoSEQ multiplex PCR, lists solely in-frame clones and lacks some. The sample contains almost 200,000 clones, roughly 79% of which appear only once. Source material: PBMCs. The receptors here all came from a young man in good health and CMV-seronegative.

CDR3 nucleotide sequence: TGTGCCAGCGGAGAAGGGGGCGTCCAGACCCAGTACTTC. Amino acid sequence: CASGEGGVQTQYF. V is TRBV5-4 and J is TRBJ2-5, with 7 bases identical to TRBD1. Germline V gene lookup returns CDR1 SGHNT and CDR2 YYREEE (reference sequence). The CDR3 is made up of 13 amino acids. With V trimmed by 7 bases and J by 6 bases, 9 bases remained unmatched.

This chain joins TRBV7-9 and TRBJ1-5; tentatively, D is TRBD1 (5 bases). With 3 bases removed from V and 0 bases from J, the gap between germline ends came to 9 bases. The length of the CDR3 is 15 residues. The germline gives CDR1 SEHNR, CDR2 FQNEAQ (reference sequence). In nucleotides, the CDR3 is TGTGCCAGCAGCTTTGGGGCCTATAGCAATCAGCCCCAGCATTTT. It encodes CASSFGAYSNQPQHF.

The chain uses TRBV5-3 and TRBJ1-5; a possible D gene is TRBD1 (5 bases). TRBV5-3 carries the ORF label, with uncertain function. With 0 bases removed from V and 5 bases from J, the gap between germline ends came to 12 bases. CDR3 length: 15 amino acids. Here the CDR3 reads CARSLEAGYDQPQHF. The CDR3 DNA is TGTGCCAGAAGCTTGGAGGCAGGGTATGATCAGCCCCAGCATTTT.

The gene calls are TRBV6-4 and TRBJ1-3, with D perhaps TRBD2 (5 bases). The end of the DNA is better explained by TRBJ2-2, so the J call may be wrong. The CDR3 totals 14 residues. Looked up from germline, CDR1 is MRHNA and CDR2 is SNTAGT. DNA for the CDR3: TGTGCCAGCAGTGACGGGAGGAACACCGGGGAGCTGTTTTTT. This gives the protein CASSDGRNTGELFF.

J is TRBJ1-1 and V is TRBV28, with D uncertain. The CDR3 is made up of 12 amino acids. The germline gives CDR1 MDHEN, CDR2 SYDVKM. V gave up 2 bases and J gave up 8 bases, with 9 bases separating them. The CDR3 region has the DNA TGTGCCAGCAGTTTAATGGAGCAGGAAGCTTTCTTT. This translates into CASSLMEQEAFF.

The chain couples TRBV5-1 to TRBJ2-3; TRBD2 matches 13 bases. The CDR3 runs 19 residues. With 0 bases clipped from V and 3 bases from J, the junction kept 10 bases outside the gene matches. Germline assignment: CDR1 SGHRS and CDR2 YFSETQ. The chain's CDR3 is CASSLGIGLAGALTDTQYF. CDR3 coding DNA: TGCGCCAGCAGCTTGGGTATCGGACTAGCGGGAGCATTGACAGATACGCAGTATTTT.

The J gene is TRBJ2-3, the V gene TRBV5-6, with 10 bases fitting TRBD2. The CDR3 has 17 amino acids. Germline CDR1 reads SGHDT; CDR2 reads YYEEEE. Trimming took 10 bases from V and 4 from J; bases not matched to a gene: 18. The CDR3: CASAPRLAGVYPDTQYF. The CDR3 DNA sequence: TGTGCCTCCGCCCCCAGGCTAGCGGGAGTGTACCCAGATACGCAGTATTTT.

This rearrangement joins TRBV2 to TRBJ2-4, with D possibly TRBD1 on 6 matching bases. The germline V gene encodes CDR1 SNHLY and CDR2 FYNNEI. There are 16 residues in the CDR3. Trimming took 2 bases from V and 0 from J, leaving 11 bases between them. The CDR3 spells CASSESRGRAKNIQYF. The CDR3 bases are TGTGCCAGCAGTGAAAGTAGGGGGAGAGCCAAAAACATTCAGTACTTC. The whole variable domain, remainder taken from reference TRBV2 and TRBJ2-4, is EPEVTQTPSHQVTQMGQEVILRCVPISNHLYFYWYRQILGQKVEFLVSFYNNEISEKSEIFDDQFSVERPDGSNFTLKIRSTKLEDSAMYFCASSESRGRAKNIQYFGAGTRLSVL.

This clone occurred a few times. The chain carries TRBV16 and TRBJ1-1; unclear D gene. CDR3 length: 14 amino acids. V lost 0 bases and J 1 base, leaving 6 bases between the germline ends. Germline V gene lookup returns CDR1 KGHSY and CDR2 FQNENV. CDR3 loop: CASSQSPGNTEAFF. Written as DNA, the CDR3 is TGTGCCAGCAGCCAATCGCCAGGGAACACTGAAGCTTTCTTT.

The chain has TRBV7-9 and TRBJ1-6, with D uncertain. Looked up from germline, CDR1 is SEHNR and CDR2 is FQNEAQ (reference sequence). V was cut by 1 base and J by 10 bases, with 5 bases left in between. The CDR3 extends over 12 amino acids. The chain's CDR3 is CASSLGGSPLHF. For the CDR3, the DNA is TGTGCCAGCAGCTTAGGCGGATCACCCCTCCACTTT.

In its sample, this clone was seen once. The rearrangement joins TRBV28 to TRBJ2-1; the D gene is possibly TRBD2 (7 bases). The CDR3 runs to 17 residues. V lost 2 bases to trimming and J lost 0 bases, with 14 bases between them. Germline CDR1 MDHEN, CDR2 SYDVKM. This CDR3 reads CASSLARGQSSYNEQFF. The CDR3 DNA is TGTGCCAGCAGTTTAGCGCGGGGGCAAAGCTCCTACAATGAGCAGTTCTTC. The full variable domain, completed using reference TRBV28 and TRBJ2-1, is DVKVTQSSRYLVKRTGEKVFLECVQDMDHENMFWYRQDPGLGLRLIYFSYDVKMKEKGDIPEGYSVSREKKERFSLILESASTNQTSMYLCASSLARGQSSYNEQFFGPGTRLTVL.

DNA for the CDR3: TGTGCCAGCTCAGAAGCTCTAGCGGGCACAGATACGCAGTATTTT. Protein: CASSEALAGTDTQYF. The chain employs TRBV18 and TRBJ2-3; 7 bases fit TRBD2. V lost 5 bases, J lost 1 base, and 6 bases stayed unmatched. From germline, CDR1 is KGHSH and CDR2 LQKENI. The CDR3 sequence is 15 residues long.

This chain links TRBV6-5 with TRBJ2-7, with TRBD1 matching 9 bases. Germline V gene lookup returns CDR1 MNHEY and CDR2 SVGAGI. Trimming cost V 0 bases and J 2 bases; bases outside gene matches: 2. The CDR3 has 15 residues. CDR3 protein: CASSYSTGGAYEQYF. DNA for the CDR3: TGTGCCAGCAGTTACTCGACAGGGGGTGCCTACGAGCAGTACTTC.

This chain links TRBV14 with TRBJ2-7; 7 bases map to TRBD1. Germline V lookup: CDR1 SGHDN, CDR2 FVKESK. Trimming took 6 bases from V and 2 from J; bases not matched to a gene: 7. The CDR3 is 14 residues long. The CDR3 region has the DNA TGTGCCAGCAGGAGACAGGGCGCACCCTACGAGCAGTACTTC. It yields the protein CASRRQGAPYEQYF.

The rearrangement links TRBV11-2 to TRBJ1-5; the D gene is possibly TRBD1 (6 bases). Trimming took 4 bases from V and 10 from J, leaving 17 bases between them. CDR3 length: 14 residues. CDR1 and CDR2 (germline): SGHAT, FQNNGV. CDR3 protein: CASSSGIYRDPQHF. The CDR3, as DNA: TGTGCCAGCAGCTCCGGAATTTACAGGGACCCCCAGCATTTT.

The rearrangement joins TRBV28 to TRBJ1-1, with a tentative D call TRBD1 (6 bases). Germline V lookup: CDR1 MDHEN, CDR2 SYDVKM. This CDR3 is 12 amino acids long. Trimming cost V 8 bases and J 0 bases, with 7 bases left between them. The CDR3 DNA reads TGTGCCAGCGGGACAATGAACACTGAAGCTTTCTTT. Protein: CASGTMNTEAFF.

V is TRBV18 and J is TRBJ1-2; D not certain. Germline V gene data show CDR1 as KGHSH and CDR2 as LQKENI. Trimming shortened V by 2 bases and J by 4 bases, and 11 bases separated the two germline ends. The CDR3 runs to 14 residues. The CDR3 nucleotides are TGTGCCAGCTCACCATTGGGAGGGATCTATGGCTACACCTTC. Its translation: CASSPLGGIYGYTF.

The rearrangement links TRBV19 to TRBJ1-2; 7 bases are shared with TRBD1. The trim removed 2 bases at V and 4 bases at J, leaving 4 bases unmatched. The CDR3 covers 14 residues. Germline V gives CDR1 LNHDA, CDR2 SQIVND (reference sequence). As DNA, the CDR3 is TGTGCCAGTAGTATAAGGGACAGAATCTATGGCTACACCTTC. Its protein product is CASSIRDRIYGYTF. Full variable domain (outside the CDR3, taken from reference TRBV19 and TRBJ1-2): DGGITQSPKYLFRKEGQNVTLSCEQNLNHDAMYWYRQDPGQGLRLIYYSQIVNDFQKGDIAEGYSVSREKKESFPLTVTSAQKNPTAFYLCASSIRDRIYGYTFGSGTRLTVV.

V is TRBV5-1 and J is TRBJ2-1, with D possibly TRBD2 on 5 matching bases. With 7 bases removed from V and 1 base from J, the gap between germline ends came to 12 bases. The germline V gene has CDR1 SGHRS and CDR2 YFSETQ. The CDR3 sequence is 14 residues long. CDR3 residues: CASAVERSYNEQFF. DNA for the CDR3: TGCGCCAGCGCGGTTGAGCGGTCCTACAATGAGCAGTTCTTC.

The chain uses TRBV13 and TRBJ2-7, with D unclear. This CDR3 spans 13 amino acids. The germline V gene has CDR1 PRHDT and CDR2 FYEKMQ (reference sequence). Trimming cost V 1 base and J 2 bases, with 6 bases left between them. This CDR3 reads CASSLALAYEQYF. The CDR3 DNA follows: TGTGCCAGCAGCTTAGCCTTAGCCTACGAGCAGTACTTC. Full variable domain (remainder filled in from reference TRBV13 and TRBJ2-7): AAGVIQSPRHLIKEKRETATLKCYPIPRHDTVYWYQQGPGQDPQFLISFYEKMQSDKGSIPDRFSAQQFSDYHSELNMSSLELGDSALYFCASSLALAYEQYFGPGTRLTVT.

This rearrangement joins TRBV30 to TRBJ1-2; no reliable D call. The CDR3 sequence is 14 residues long. Trimming cost V 3 bases and J 0 bases, with 11 bases left between them. Germline V gene data show CDR1 as GTSNPN and CDR2 as SVGIG (reference sequence). CDR3 sequence: CAWSENLANYGYTF. The CDR3 DNA reads TGTGCCTGGAGCGAGAATTTGGCTAACTATGGCTACACCTTC.

This chain joins TRBV25-1 and TRBJ2-7; no clear D gene. The CDR3 totals 13 residues. V was shortened by 3 bases and J by 2 bases, with 8 bases between the two germline ends. Germline V gives CDR1 MGHDK, CDR2 SYGVNS. The CDR3 reads CASSEGETYEQYF. CDR3 sequence (DNA): TGTGCCAGCAGTGAGGGCGAGACCTACGAGCAGTACTTC.

The chain joins TRBV18 to TRBJ1-1, with TRBD1 as a possible D gene (5 bases). Germline-derived CDR1 and CDR2 are KGHSH and LQKENI. The V gene lost 4 bases and the J gene lost 1 base, with 16 bases spanning the gap. CDR3 length: 16 amino acids. In DNA form, the CDR3 reads TGTGCCAGCTCACTCCAAATATGGGGGGAGAACACTGAAGCTTTCTTT. This translates into CASSLQIWGENTEAFF.

The chain joins TRBV28 to TRBJ2-7; 10 nucleotides agree with TRBD2. The V and J ends lost 5 bases and 6 bases, in that order; junction bases with no gene match: 16. CDR1 is MDHEN and CDR2 is SYDVKM in the germline V gene. CDR3 length: 17 amino acids. The CDR3 coding sequence is TGTGCCAGCAGTCCCACCACCATGCTAGCGGGAGCTCCCGAGCAGTACTTC. Protein sequence: CASSPTTMLAGAPEQYF. Drawing the rest from reference TRBV28 and TRBJ2-7, the complete variable domain is DVKVTQSSRYLVKRTGEKVFLECVQDMDHENMFWYRQDPGLGLRLIYFSYDVKMKEKGDIPEGYSVSREKKERFSLILESASTNQTSMYLCASSPTTMLAGAPEQYFGPGTRLTVT.